One sample yielded the 31 T cell receptor beta chains listed below, sequenced in a study of T-cell memory formation after mild COVID-19. TCRdb reprocessed the 5' RACE reads with MiXCR, giving one entry per CDR3 protein. The data contain a few hundred thousand distinct CDR3 sequences, 16% of them singletons. Sequencing used PBMCs or a T cell subset sorted from them (not recorded which). The receptors derive from a man between 18 and 35 years old who had mild COVID-19 (a few samples of this study predate the infection). Cell type and time point are not known.

This clonotype was seen a few times. V gene TRBV21-1 combines with J gene TRBJ2-7; TRBD2 reflects the table's D call only, with no check against the DNA. TRBV21-1 is flagged as a pseudogene. The CDR3 has 12 residues. This CDR3 reads CASSLAGYEQYV. The CDR3 DNA reads TGTGCCAGCAGCTTGGCGGGCTACGAGCAGTACGTC.

This clonotype was counted a few times. This sequence joins TRBV6-5 and TRBJ1-1; maybe TRBD1 (6 bases). The V end lost 0 bases, the J end lost 5 bases, and 13 bases lay between the germline ends. The CDR3 is 15 residues long. Per the germline V gene, CDR1 is MNHEY and CDR2 is SVGAGI. The CDR3 reads CASSYSIWGATEAFF. DNA of the CDR3: TGTGCCAGCAGTTACTCGATCTGGGGGGCGACTGAAGCTTTCTTT.

This clonotype occurred a few times. The V gene is TRBV7-9, the J gene TRBJ2-7, with 10 bases fitting TRBD1. Germline V gene lookup returns CDR1 SEHNR and CDR2 FQNEAQ (reference sequence). Losses at the gene ends were 4 bases for V and 7 bases for J; bases not matched to a gene: 10. The CDR3 consists of 15 residues. CDR3 region: CASSSTGTGAREQYF. In DNA form, the CDR3 reads TGTGCCAGCAGCTCAACCGGGACAGGGGCGAGGGAGCAGTACTTC.

This chain links TRBV5-1 with TRBJ1-2, with TRBD1 matching over 7 bases. The V gene end was trimmed by 0 bases and the J gene end by 8 bases; junction bases not matched to a gene: 4. Germline V gene lookup returns CDR1 SGHRS and CDR2 YFSETQ. This CDR3 comprises 13 residues. CDR3 amino acids: CASSLEGAQGYTF. The CDR3 DNA reads TGCGCCAGCAGCTTGGAGGGGGCGCAGGGCTACACCTTC.

The gene calls are TRBV6-6 and TRBJ1-6; D gene uncertain. This CDR3 comprises 13 residues. Between the trimmed V and J ends, which lost 2 bases and 3 bases, there was a span of 2 bases. Germline loops: CDR1 MNHNY, CDR2 SVGAGI (reference sequence). CDR3 loop: CASSYDYNSPLHF. DNA for the CDR3: TGTGCCAGCAGTTACGACTATAATTCACCCCTCCACTTT.

This clonotype was seen a few times. CDR3 DNA: TGTGCCAGCAGGATGTTATACGAGCAGTACGTC. It yields the protein CASRMLYEQYV. This chain joins TRBV21-1 and TRBJ2-7. TRBV21-1 represents a pseudogene. CDR3 length: 11 amino acids.

V usage is TRBV6-6 and J usage is TRBJ2-5; unclear D gene. The CDR3 loop spans 13 amino acids. The V end lost 1 base, the J end lost 4 bases, and 7 bases lay between the germline ends. The germline gives CDR1 MNHNY, CDR2 SVGAGI (reference sequence). The chain's CDR3 is CASSYWIVETQYF. In DNA form, the CDR3 reads TGTGCCAGCAGTTACTGGATCGTAGAGACCCAGTACTTC.

The gene calls are TRBV25-1 and TRBJ2-3; D is unresolved. Trimming cost V 3 bases and J 7 bases, with 5 bases left between them. The germline CDR1 and CDR2 sequences are MGHDK and SYGVNS. This CDR3 is 11 amino acids long. For the CDR3, the DNA is TGTGCCAGCAGTGATAGAAATACGCAGTATTTT. It specifies CASSDRNTQYF.

This chain links TRBV5-4 with TRBJ2-3, with a weak D call TRBD2 (5 bases). Germline V gives CDR1 SGHNT, CDR2 YYREEE (reference sequence). Between the trimmed V and J ends, which lost 2 bases and 6 bases, there was a span of 10 bases. CDR3 size: 13 residues. The CDR3: CASSFDSGDTQYF. The CDR3 DNA is TGTGCCAGCAGCTTCGACTCGGGGGATACGCAGTATTTT.

This clonotype was seen only a few times. This chain connects TRBV20-1 to TRBJ2-7; 8 bases match TRBD1. The CDR3 is 13 amino acids. Germline CDR1 reads DFQATT; CDR2 reads SNEGSKA (reference sequence). Trimming took 4 bases from V and 5 from J; bases not matched to a gene: 7. The CDR3 DNA is TGCAGTGCTAAGCCCAGGGGGCTCAACGAGCAGTACTTC. Protein sequence: CSAKPRGLNEQYF.

The sample holds one count of this clonotype. The chain joins TRBV28 to TRBJ2-5, with a tentative D call TRBD1 (5 bases). Germline loops: CDR1 MDHEN, CDR2 SYDVKM. Deletions cut 10 bases from V and 5 bases from J, with 23 bases between. The CDR3 consists of 15 residues. The CDR3 loop is CATDLFYDSLETQYF. In DNA form, the CDR3 reads TGTGCCACCGACCTCTTCTACGACAGTTTGGAGACCCAGTACTTC.

V and J are TRBV5-1 and TRBJ2-2; D uncertain. The V end lost 3 bases, the J end lost 4 bases, and 19 bases lay between the germline ends. Looked up from germline, CDR1 is SGHRS and CDR2 is YFSETQ. The CDR3 has 17 residues. Here the CDR3 DNA reads TGCGCCAGCAGCTCGTCCGGTCGGACCGTACTCACCGGGGAGCTGTTTTTT. This encodes CASSSSGRTVLTGELFF.

The rearrangement joins TRBV7-2 to TRBJ2-3; D call uncertain. The V gene's germline CDR1 is SGHTA and CDR2 FQGNSA. The V end lost 4 bases, the J end lost 6 bases, and 11 bases lay between the germline ends. The CDR3 has 13 residues. The CDR3 DNA sequence: TGTGCCAGCAGCTCTGTAGAGAGGGATACGCAGTATTTT. It translates to CASSSVERDTQYF. Looking up the rest from reference TRBV7-2 and TRBJ2-3 gives the full variable domain: GAGVSQSPSNKVTEKGKDVELRCDPISGHTALYWYRQSLGQGLEFLIYFQGNSAPDKSGLPSDRFSAERTGGSVSTLTIQRTQQEDSAVYLCASSSVERDTQYFGPGTRLTVL.

CDR3 loop: CASSQVGTGLRGYGYTF. The CDR3 DNA follows: TGTGCCAGCAGCCAAGTAGGGACAGGTCTTCGTGGCTATGGCTACACCTTC. The chain joins TRBV14 to TRBJ1-2; 8 bases line up with TRBD1. CDR1 is SGHDN and CDR2 is FVKESK in the germline V gene. The V segment lost 1 base and the J segment 4 bases; nucleotides outside the gene matches: 11. This CDR3 is built from 17 residues.

CDR3 region: CASSLEGRSPLHF. The CDR3, as DNA: TGTGCCAGCAGCTTGGAGGGGAGATCACCCCTCCACTTT. The chain is built from TRBV7-9 and TRBJ1-6; maybe TRBD1 (5 bases). From germline, CDR1 is SEHNR and CDR2 FQNEAQ (reference sequence). With 3 bases removed from V and 10 bases from J, the gap between germline ends came to 10 bases. This CDR3 is 13 amino acids long.

In its sample, this clonotype was seen a few times. This chain uses TRBV10-3 with TRBJ2-3; TRBD1 is a possible D gene (6 bases). Trimming took 6 bases from V and 6 from J, leaving 16 bases between them. The CDR3 is 14 amino acids. Germline CDR1 ENHRY, CDR2 SYGVKD. In DNA form, the CDR3 reads TGTGCCATCAGCCACAGGGTCAATTCGGATACGCAGTATTTT. Translation gives CAISHRVNSDTQYF.

The V and J genes are TRBV18 and TRBJ1-5, with TRBD1 as a possible D gene (6 bases). Germline CDR1 KGHSH, CDR2 LQKENI. Trimming shortened V by 5 bases and J by 3 bases, and 11 bases separated the two germline ends. The CDR3 runs 14 residues. CDR3 sequence reads: CASSARDNNQPQHF. In nucleotides, the CDR3 is TGTGCCAGCTCAGCCCGGGACAACAATCAGCCCCAGCATTTT.

A few counts support this clonotype. Here the CDR3 DNA reads TGTGCCAGCAGCCAAGATTTGGGAACGCTCGAGCAGTACTTC. Translated: CASSQDLGTLEQYF. The rearrangement links TRBV14 to TRBJ2-7; D unclear. Germline V CDR1 and CDR2: SGHDN, FVKESK. V dropped 0 bases and J dropped 6 bases, with 12 bases sitting between them. The CDR3 spans 14 residues.

This clonotype showed up many times. CDR3 nucleotide sequence: TGCGCCAGCAGCCTGGACAGGGGAGGCCTTGGGGGGCAGTACTTC. Encoded protein: CASSLDRGGLGGQYF. The J gene is TRBJ2-7, the V gene TRBV5-1; 9 bases are shared with TRBD1. V lost 4 bases, J lost 9 bases, and 14 bases stayed unmatched. CDR3 length: 15 residues. Germline V gene data show CDR1 as SGHRS and CDR2 as YFSETQ.

The chain recombines TRBV4-3 with TRBJ2-2; D gene ambiguous. The length of the CDR3 is 16 residues. Between the trimmed V and J ends, which lost 1 base and 4 bases, there was a span of 13 bases. In germline, CDR1 is LGHNA, CDR2 YSLEER. The CDR3 protein is CASSQARVSITGELFF. The DNA for the CDR3 is TGCGCCAGCAGCCAAGCCCGGGTATCGATCACCGGGGAGCTGTTTTTT.

This chain joins TRBV4-3 and TRBJ2-6; D is unclear. The germline V gene has CDR1 LGHNA and CDR2 YSLEER. Trimming shortened V by 0 bases and J by 2 bases, and 14 bases separated the two germline ends. The CDR3 runs 18 residues. The CDR3 is CASSQERVIPAGANVLTF. The CDR3 DNA reads TGCGCCAGCAGCCAAGAAAGGGTAATCCCGGCTGGGGCCAACGTCCTGACTTTC.

The table lists this clonotype with a few counts. The V call is TRBV27, the J call TRBJ2-7, with D perhaps matching TRBD2 (7 bases). CDR3 length: 12 residues. Trimming shortened V by 9 bases and J by 4 bases, and 13 bases separated the two germline ends. The germline V gene has CDR1 MNHEY and CDR2 SMNVEV (reference sequence). The CDR3 loop reads CARGGQIYEQYV. The CDR3 region has the DNA TGTGCCAGGGGGGGGCAGATATACGAGCAGTACGTC.

V and J are TRBV7-3 and TRBJ2-3; the match to TRBD2 covers 15 bases. The CDR3 is 18 residues long. Trimming removed 1 base from V and 2 bases from J; junction bases left unmatched: 4. The germline V gene encodes CDR1 SGHTA and CDR2 FQGTGA. As DNA, the CDR3 is TGTGCCAGCAGCTTAATCGGGACTAGCGGGGGGAACACAGATACGCAGTATTTT. Translation: CASSLIGTSGGNTDTQYF.

The chain links TRBV7-8 to TRBJ1-2; no clear D. Germline assignment: CDR1 SGHVS and CDR2 FQNEAQ. V lost 5 bases, J lost 3 bases, and 13 bases lay in between. There are 14 residues in the CDR3. The CDR3 loop is CASSLSGQDYGYTF. In DNA form, the CDR3 reads TGTGCCAGCAGCCTATCGGGTCAGGACTATGGCTACACCTTC.

This clonotype occurred a few times. This chain uses TRBV20-1 with TRBJ2-7; tentatively, D is TRBD1 (6 bases). V was shortened by 3 bases and J by 7 bases, with 13 bases between the two germline ends. The CDR3 loop spans 12 amino acids. Germline V gives CDR1 DFQATT, CDR2 SNEGSKA (reference sequence). In DNA, the CDR3 is TGCAGTGCTAGTGGCAGGGGCTGGGAGCAGTACGTC. Residues: CSASGRGWEQYV.

The CDR3 protein is CASRRDRGLGRDYGYTF. CDR3 coding DNA: TGTGCCAGCAGGAGAGACAGGGGACTGGGGCGAGACTATGGCTACACCTTC. This sequence joins TRBV6-5 and TRBJ1-2; 8 bases are shared with TRBD1. The germline gives CDR1 MNHEY, CDR2 SVGAGI. V lost 6 bases to trimming and J lost 3 bases; unmatched junction nucleotides: 15. The CDR3 length is 17 residues.

This chain uses TRBV4-1 with TRBJ1-5; no clear D gene. This CDR3 comprises 14 residues. CDR1 and CDR2 from the germline V gene are MGHRA and YSYEKL. V was pared by 0 bases and J by 9 bases, with 12 bases between. The CDR3: CASSQEAGIRPQHF. CDR3 nucleotides: TGCGCCAGCAGCCAAGAGGCCGGCATCAGGCCCCAGCATTTT.

The chain's CDR3 is CATSDPGTRSEQFF. The CDR3 region has the DNA TGTGCCACCAGTGACCCTGGGACTAGATCTGAGCAGTTCTTC. This sequence joins TRBV24-1 and TRBJ2-1, with TRBD2 matching 8 bases. Trimming at V came to 4 bases and at J to 9 bases, leaving 7 bases not matched to a gene. The CDR3 covers 14 residues. The germline V gene encodes CDR1 KGHDR and CDR2 SFDVKD.

The rearrangement joins TRBV6-5 to TRBJ1-1; 7 nucleotides align to TRBD1. The germline V gene has CDR1 MNHEY and CDR2 SVGAGI. The J segment lost 3 bases and the V segment lost 5 bases, leaving 9 bases of the junction unmatched. The CDR3 is 15 residues long. DNA of the CDR3: TGTGCCAGCAGTACCCCAGGGGGGCGGTACACTGAAGCTTTCTTT. It yields the protein CASSTPGGRYTEAFF.

This chain links TRBV7-2 with TRBJ1-2, with 9 bases fitting TRBD1. V dropped 0 bases and J dropped 7; count of bases not matched to a gene: 6. Germline CDR1 SGHTA, CDR2 FQGNSA. The CDR3 contains 15 residues. CDR3 DNA sequence: TGTGCCAGCAGCTTAGCGTGGGGACAGGGACCTGGCTACACCTTC. This translates into CASSLAWGQGPGYTF.

This chain links TRBV7-9 with TRBJ1-2; TRBD1 matches at 8 bases. This CDR3 region has 15 residues. From germline, CDR1 is SEHNR and CDR2 FQNEAQ (reference sequence). The ends lost 2 bases at V and 4 bases at J; junction bases unmatched: 6. Here the CDR3 DNA reads TGTGCCAGCAGCTTAACCCAGGGGGCTGTCTATGGCTACACCTTC. Translating gives CASSLTQGAVYGYTF. Full variable domain (remainder filled in from reference TRBV7-9 and TRBJ1-2): DTGVSQNPRHKITKRGQNVTFRCDPISEHNRLYWYRQTLGQGPEFLTYFQNEAQLEKSRLLSDRFSAERPKGSFSTLEIQRTEQGDSAMYLCASSLTQGAVYGYTFGSGTRLTVV.